Presented here are 10 T cell receptor beta chains from one specimen sequenced in a study of blood T cell repertoires in COVID-19. Only in-frame clones appear in the TCRdb table, and some are missing; sequencing was by immunoSEQ multiplex PCR. The sample yields about 99,000 clones, 88% seen once. Sequenced material: peripheral blood. The receptors were sampled from a human donor in a cohort sampled during active COVID-19.

This clone was found once. The chain combines TRBV18 with TRBJ2-7; 10 bases fit TRBD1. Germline V CDR1 and CDR2: KGHSH, LQKENI. Unmatched junction bases numbered 7, after V lost 6 bases and J lost 5 bases. CDR3 length: 14 residues. CDR3: CASSPGTGVNEQYF. The CDR3 coding sequence is TGTGCCAGCTCGCCCGGGACAGGGGTGAACGAGCAGTACTTC.

The chain carries TRBV29-1 and TRBJ1-3; 7 nucleotides line up with TRBD1. The trim removed 7 bases at V and 1 base at J, leaving 10 bases unmatched. Germline values: CDR1 SQVTM, CDR2 ANQGSEA. This CDR3 region has 15 residues. The CDR3 DNA reads TGCAGCGCATGGACAGGACTTGAATCTGGAAACACCATATATTTT. Translating gives CSAWTGLESGNTIYF.

The CDR3 DNA sequence: TGTGCCAGCAGCTTGGATCCGGGGTTCTCTGGAAACACCATATATTTT. This codes for CASSLDPGFSGNTIYF. The chain links TRBV5-4 to TRBJ1-3; D uncertain. The CDR3 extends over 16 amino acids. CDR1 SGHNT and CDR2 YYREEE come from the germline V gene (reference sequence). Trimming pared 0 bases from V and 0 bases from J, leaving 10 bases between.

The V gene is TRBV11-2, the J gene TRBJ1-4, with D possibly being TRBD1 (6 bases). V gave up 5 bases and J gave up 2 bases, with 15 bases separating them. The CDR3 is made up of 16 amino acids. Germline CDR1 reads SGHAT; CDR2 reads FQNNGV. CDR3 in amino acids: CASSPWEGVTNEKLFF. The CDR3 DNA follows: TGTGCCAGCAGCCCTTGGGAGGGGGTCACTAATGAAAAACTGTTTTTT.

This chain connects TRBV5-1 to TRBJ2-5; 7 positions agree with TRBD1. The CDR3 is 16 residues long. After removal of 0 bases from V and 2 bases from J, the junction contained 7 bases not matched to a gene. Germline assignment: CDR1 SGHRS and CDR2 YFSETQ. The DNA for the CDR3 is TGCGCCAGCAGCTTGGCCCAGGGGGTATATCAAGAGACCCAGTACTTC. Translating it yields CASSLAQGVYQETQYF.

The chain is built from TRBV27 and TRBJ2-3; D is perhaps TRBD2 (5 bases). The V and J ends lost 4 bases and 5 bases respectively, with 7 bases between them. Germline values: CDR1 MNHEY, CDR2 SMNVEV (reference sequence). The CDR3 spans 12 residues. DNA for the CDR3: TGTGCCAGCAGTTCCGAGGGAGATACGCAGTATTTT. Translating it yields CASSSEGDTQYF.

The chain has TRBV5-1 and TRBJ2-7; the D is unclear. This CDR3 has 12 amino acids. Trimming took off 0 bases at V and 5 bases at J, with 6 bases between the two ends. From germline, CDR1 is SGHRS and CDR2 YFSETQ. The CDR3 region has the DNA TGCGCCAGCAGCTTGGTGTTCGACGAGCAGTACTTC. This sequence encodes CASSLVFDEQYF.

This clone was observed a handful of times. This chain uses TRBV6-4 with TRBJ2-1, with 10 nucleotides matching TRBD2. The CDR3 spans 15 residues. The V segment lost 4 bases and the J segment 7 bases; nucleotides outside the gene matches: 7. Germline CDR1 and CDR2: MRHNA and SNTAGT. In DNA form, the CDR3 reads TGTGCCAGCAGTGTCGGAGCGGGAGGGCCTAATGAGCAGTTCTTC. Translated: CASSVGAGGPNEQFF.

The chain has TRBV7-2 and TRBJ1-2; 11 bases match TRBD1. This CDR3 spans 15 amino acids. CDR1 SGHTA and CDR2 FQGNSA come from the germline V gene. Unmatched junction bases numbered 13, after V lost 5 bases and J lost 11 bases. CDR3 nucleotides: TGTGCCAGCAGCCCCTCAAGGGGGACAGGGGGGAATTACACCTTC. The encoded protein is CASSPSRGTGGNYTF.

This sequence joins TRBV27 and TRBJ1-1; D uncertain. Germline CDR1 is MNHEY and CDR2 is SMNVEV (reference sequence). The V and J ends lost 7 bases and 8 bases respectively, with 17 bases between them. The CDR3 has 13 amino acids. The CDR3 region is CASKGTGRSEAFF. CDR3 sequence (DNA): TGTGCCAGCAAGGGCACTGGGAGGTCCGAAGCTTTCTTT.